This TCR beta chain comes out of a study of cytomegalovirus exposure and HLA in healthy donors. This clone is a singleton in its sample. Its antigen is undetermined. Sequencing was performed with immunoSEQ multiplex PCR; in TCRdb, only in-frame clones are kept and a portion is missing. The sample lists 82,000 or so clones; 90% to 95% were seen once. Study outcomes and limitations: It was confirmed in vitro that three of the CMV-associated chains were specific for CMV antigens.

This CDR3 is 19 amino acids long. The TCR comes from a man between 18 and 35 years old in good health and CMV-seronegative. The chain uses TRBV21-1 and TRBJ2-7; TRBD2 reflects the table's D call only, with no check against the DNA. TRBV21-1 is classified as a pseudogene. The sample comprised PBMCs. CDR3: CASSKGASGFFNPSYEQYF. Written as DNA, the CDR3 is TGTGCCAGCAGCAAAGGGGCTAGCGGGTTTTTCAATCCCTCCTACGAGCAGTACTTC.